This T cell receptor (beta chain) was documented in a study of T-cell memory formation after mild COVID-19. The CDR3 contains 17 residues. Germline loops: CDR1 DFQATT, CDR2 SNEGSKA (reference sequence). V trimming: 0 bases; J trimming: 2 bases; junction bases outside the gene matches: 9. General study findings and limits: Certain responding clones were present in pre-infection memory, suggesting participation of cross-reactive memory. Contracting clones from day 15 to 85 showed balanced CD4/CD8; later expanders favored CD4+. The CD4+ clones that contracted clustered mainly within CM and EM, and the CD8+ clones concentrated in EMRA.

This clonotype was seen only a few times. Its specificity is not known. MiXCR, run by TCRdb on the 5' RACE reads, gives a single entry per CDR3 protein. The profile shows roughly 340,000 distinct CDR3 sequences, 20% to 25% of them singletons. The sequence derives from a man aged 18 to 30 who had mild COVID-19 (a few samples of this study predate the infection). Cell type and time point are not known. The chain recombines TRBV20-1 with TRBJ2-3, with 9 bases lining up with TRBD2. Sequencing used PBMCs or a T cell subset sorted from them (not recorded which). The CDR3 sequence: CSAREASGDTFTDTQYF. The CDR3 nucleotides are TGCAGTGCTAGAGAGGCTAGCGGGGATACCTTCACAGATACGCAGTATTTT.